These 8 T cell receptor beta chains share one sample of origin, sequenced in a study of blood T cell repertoires in COVID-19. Generated by immunoSEQ multiplex PCR, the TCRdb table keeps only in-frame clones and is missing some. The table shows some 140,000 clones, with around 81% occurring only once. Sequencing used peripheral blood. The receptors were gathered from an older woman with active or convalescent COVID-19.

This clone was recorded a few times. V and J are TRBV2 and TRBJ2-7; D gene unclear. V was trimmed by 3 bases and J by 6 bases, leaving 15 bases between them. Germline V CDR1 and CDR2: SNHLY, FYNNEI. There are 14 residues in the CDR3. The CDR3 region has the DNA TGTGCCAGCAGTGATGCCACCCACCTATTCGAGCAGTACTTC. Translating it yields CASSDATHLFEQYF.

The chain couples TRBV28 to TRBJ1-1; possible D gene TRBD1, 5 bases. The CDR3 spans 14 residues. V was clipped by 6 bases and J by 0 bases, with 11 bases between them. The germline V gene encodes CDR1 MDHEN and CDR2 SYDVKM. The chain's CDR3 is CASSPPRVNTEAFF. The CDR3 DNA sequence: TGTGCCAGCAGCCCCCCCAGGGTGAACACTGAAGCTTTCTTT.

To note about this clone: Within the sample, other DNA sequences also encode this same CDR3. The chain is built from TRBV15 and TRBJ1-1; 7 nucleotides match TRBD1. V trimming: 0 bases; J trimming: 8 bases; junction bases outside the gene matches: 3. This CDR3 is 13 amino acids long. From germline, CDR1 is LNHNV and CDR2 YYDKDF (reference sequence). CDR3 in amino acids: CATSRDLGGEAFF. The CDR3 DNA reads TGTGCCACCAGCAGAGATTTAGGGGGCGAAGCTTTCTTT.

V and J are TRBV28 and TRBJ2-7, with 9 positions matching TRBD2. V gave up 7 bases and J gave up 1 base; unmatched junction bases: 8. CDR1 MDHEN and CDR2 SYDVKM come from the germline V gene. This CDR3 has 15 residues. DNA for the CDR3: TGTGCCAGCACCCCTTCAGCGGGGGGTTCCTACGAGCAGTACTTC. Protein sequence: CASTPSAGGSYEQYF. The full variable domain, rest sourced from reference TRBV28 and TRBJ2-7, is DVKVTQSSRYLVKRTGEKVFLECVQDMDHENMFWYRQDPGLGLRLIYFSYDVKMKEKGDIPEGYSVSREKKERFSLILESASTNQTSMYLCASTPSAGGSYEQYFGPGTRLTVT.

The rearrangement joins TRBV10-2 to TRBJ1-1; D is perhaps TRBD1 (5 bases). Trimming took 3 bases from V and 2 from J, leaving 7 bases between them. This CDR3 region has 13 residues. Germline-derived CDR1 and CDR2 are WSHSY and SAAADI. This CDR3 reads CASSDQGNTEAFF. CDR3 sequence (DNA): TGCGCCAGCAGTGATCAGGGAAACACTGAAGCTTTCTTT.

This chain joins TRBV2 and TRBJ2-1, with 9 bases matching TRBD2. The germline V gene encodes CDR1 SNHLY and CDR2 FYNNEI. The CDR3 is 15 residues long. J was trimmed by 4 bases and V by 7 bases; bases with no gene match: 8. CDR3 protein: CASTKRAGGYNEQFF. In nucleotides, the CDR3 is TGTGCCAGCACGAAGCGAGCGGGAGGATACAATGAGCAGTTCTTC.

The chain combines TRBV19 with TRBJ1-1; D is perhaps TRBD1 (5 bases). V was pared by 5 bases and J by 4 bases, with 8 bases between. Germline CDR1 reads LNHDA; CDR2 reads SQIVND (reference sequence). This CDR3 has 12 residues. CDR3 protein: CASSSRGTEAFF. In nucleotides, the CDR3 is TGTGCCAGTAGTTCAAGGGGCACTGAAGCTTTCTTT.

The table lists this clone with a few counts. The chain couples TRBV7-8 to TRBJ2-1, with 7 bases that match TRBD1. The CDR3 extends over 17 amino acids. Trimming at V came to 5 bases and at J to 3 bases, leaving 13 bases not matched to a gene. CDR1 and CDR2 (germline): SGHVS, FQNEAQ. The CDR3 region is CASSRDSLRQGYNEQFF. The CDR3 nucleotides read TGTGCCAGCAGCCGAGACTCTCTCCGACAGGGCTACAATGAGCAGTTCTTC.